Following are 10 T cell receptor beta chains from one sample sequenced in a study of T cell repertoires in cytomegalovirus infection. TCRdb recomputed calls from the reads with MiXCR, one row per CDR3 protein. The sample shows some 700,000 distinct CDR3 sequences, around a third of them seen only once. No antigen has been identified for these receptors. Source: cultured PBMCs, taken from culture after CMV antigen stimulation. The receptor source for this set is a human donor in good health (CMV status not recorded). Some clones in this sample may be carry-over from other donors' samples.

The rearrangement uses TRBV19 and TRBJ2-3; D unclear. Trimming took off 9 bases at V and 0 bases at J, with 13 bases between the two ends. The CDR3 totals 14 residues. Germline V gene lookup returns CDR1 LNHDA and CDR2 SQIVND (reference sequence). Written as DNA, the CDR3 is TGTGCCAGCCGGACCTCTACTAGCACAGATACGCAGTATTTT. Its protein product is CASRTSTSTDTQYF.

In its sample, this clonotype was seen many times. The V and J genes are TRBV7-2 and TRBJ2-7, with TRBD1 identical over 9 bases. V shed 4 bases, J shed 4 bases, and the junction held 5 bases outside the gene matches. The CDR3 contains 14 residues. The germline V gene encodes CDR1 SGHTA and CDR2 FQGNSA. Here the CDR3 reads CASSSGQGGYEQYF. DNA of the CDR3: TGTGCCAGCAGCTCGGGACAGGGTGGATACGAGCAGTACTTC. Variable domain in full (rest from reference TRBV7-2 and TRBJ2-7): GAGVSQSPSNKVTEKGKDVELRCDPISGHTALYWYRQSLGQGLEFLIYFQGNSAPDKSGLPSDRFSAERTGGSVSTLTIQRTQQEDSAVYLCASSSGQGGYEQYFGPGTRLTVT.

V and J are TRBV18 and TRBJ2-7, with D uncertain. CDR1 is KGHSH, CDR2 LQKENI, per germline. Trimming shortened V by 3 bases and J by 7 bases, and 16 bases separated the two germline ends. The CDR3 has 14 amino acids. The CDR3 is CASSPGLTAEEQYF. The CDR3 DNA sequence: TGTGCCAGCTCACCGGGCCTTACGGCTGAAGAGCAGTACTTC.

This clonotype has more than one count but fewer than ten. The chain's CDR3 is CASSSDRTDEKLFF. The CDR3 nucleotides read TGTGCCAGCAGTTCCGACAGGACCGATGAAAAACTGTTTTTT. The V call is TRBV12-3 or TRBV12-4, the J call TRBJ1-4; TRBD1 is a possible D gene (6 bases). The V and J ends lost 4 bases and 6 bases respectively, with 12 bases between them. The CDR3 covers 14 residues.

The genes are TRBV12-3 or TRBV12-4 and TRBJ2-5; weak D call: TRBD2 (5 bases). CDR3 size: 11 residues. V was pared by 8 bases and J by 10 bases, with 14 bases between. The CDR3 nucleotides read TGTGCCAGCGGACGAGGGAGCGTCCAGTACTTC. This codes for CASGRGSVQYF.

This rearrangement joins TRBV19 to TRBJ2-1; no clear D gene. This CDR3 comprises 13 residues. In germline, CDR1 is LNHDA, CDR2 SQIVND (reference sequence). V was pared by 6 bases and J by 7 bases, with 13 bases between. As DNA, the CDR3 is TGTGCCAGTAGAAATAACGGGCAAAATGAGCAGTTCTTC. Translating gives CASRNNGQNEQFF.

The chain couples TRBV10-3 to TRBJ1-2; D unresolved. The CDR3 spans 13 residues. The V and J ends lost 4 bases and 5 bases respectively, with 11 bases between them. CDR1 is ENHRY, CDR2 SYGVKD, per germline. In nucleotides, the CDR3 is TGTGCCATCAGTGTAGCCAGTTCATATGGCTACACCTTC. This encodes CAISVASSYGYTF.

A single count supports this clonotype. V usage is TRBV5-1 and J usage is TRBJ1-5, with TRBD1 as a possible D gene (6 bases). The CDR3 totals 14 residues. The ends were cut back, 4 bases at V and 5 bases at J, with 13 bases in the middle. Germline loops: CDR1 SGHRS, CDR2 YFSETQ. Here the CDR3 DNA reads TGCGCCAGCAGCATAGGAGGGGGGGATCAGCCCCAGCATTTT. Protein: CASSIGGGDQPQHF.

The chain has TRBV4-1 and TRBJ2-7, with a tentative D call TRBD1 (5 bases). The CDR3 loop spans 16 amino acids. Germline assignment: CDR1 MGHRA and CDR2 YSYEKL. Trimming shortened V by 2 bases and J by 2 bases, and 16 bases separated the two germline ends. The CDR3 DNA reads as TGCGCCAGCAGCCAACTTCAAGGACAAAAAGCCTACGAGCAGTACTTC. Translated, it gives CASSQLQGQKAYEQYF.

The V gene is TRBV10-3, the J gene TRBJ1-1; 9 bases are shared with TRBD1. The CDR3 spans 16 residues. The germline V gene has CDR1 ENHRY and CDR2 SYGVKD. Germline trimming cut 4 bases from V and 1 base from J; bases unmatched to any gene: 7. CDR3 region: CAISVQGATPNTEAFF. CDR3 nucleotides: TGTGCCATCAGTGTACAGGGGGCGACCCCGAACACTGAAGCTTTCTTT.